This is a list of T cell receptor beta chains from one sample in a study of T cells in localized non-small cell lung cancer. Produced via immunoSEQ multiplex PCR; TCRdb's table is partial and in-frame only. This sample has about 92,000 clones, with more than 75% found just once. The sequences come from PBMCs, collected before any cancer treatment. The receptors were gathered from a woman aged 40-69 years with stage II squamous cell lung carcinoma. Each CDR3 is given with its conserved first and last residue. The order of the fields is V gene, J gene, D gene, clone size, CDR3 DNA, CDR3 protein. A D gene is named only where the DNA matches it firmly. Size values are once, few and many counts, or a class for expanded clones, and some rows have none.

TRBV18	TRBJ2-3	-	-	TGTGCCAGCTCACCAGGGACTTTAAGCACAGATACGCAGTATTTT	CASSPGTLSTDTQYF
TRBV5-1	TRBJ2-1	-	-	TGCGCCAGCAGCTTGGCACCGACACTGGACAATGAGCAGTTCTTC	CASSLAPTLDNEQFF
TRBV30	TRBJ2-6	-	-	TGTGCCTGGAGTGAGGCGTTGAGGGCCAACGTCCTGACTTTC	CAWSEALRANVLTF
TRBV5-6	TRBJ1-1	-	-	TGTGCCAGCAGCTTGGGGCCGATGAACACTGAAGCTTTCTTT	CASSLGPMNTEAFF
TRBV5-4	TRBJ2-1	-	-	TGTGCCAGCAGCTCCCCGGTCAATGAGCAGTTCTTC	CASSSPVNEQFF
TRBV6-6	TRBJ1-1	-	-	TGTGCCACCGGCCGGCAGGAGGTAGCTTTCTTT	CATGRQEVAFF
TRBV5-6	TRBJ2-5	-	-	TGTGCCAGCAGCCCCCCCCGAAGAGGAGAGACCCAGTACTTC	CASSPPRRGETQYF
TRBV2	TRBJ2-5	-	-	TGTGCCAGCAGTTGGGCCGCGGAGAAGACCCAGTACTTC	CASSWAAEKTQYF
TRBV6-4	TRBJ2-3	-	-	TGTGCCAGCAGCCCCTCAGGAGATACGCAGTATTTT	CASSPSGDTQYF
TRBV27	TRBJ1-5	-	-	TGTGCGGTCGGGTATCAGCCCCAGCATTTT	CAVGYQPQHF
TRBV5-1	TRBJ2-2	-	-	TGCGCCAGCAGCTTTGGTAGCGGTCCCGGGGAGCTGTTTTTT	CASSFGSGPGELFF
TRBV5-1	TRBJ2-6	-	-	TGCGCCAGCAGCCCGCTAGATCCTGGGGCCAACGTCCTGACTTTC	CASSPLDPGANVLTF
TRBV25-1	TRBJ2-7	-	-	TGTGCCAGCAGTTCGCAATCAGGGACATTTGAGCAGTACTTC	CASSSQSGTFEQYF
TRBV28	TRBJ2-7	TRBD1	-	TGTGCCAGCAGTCGGAATACAGGGGGTCGTTACTACGAGCAGTACTTC	CASSRNTGGRYYEQYF
TRBV29-1	TRBJ2-3	-	-	TGCAGCGTTGACACAGGGAGCACAGATACGCAGTATTTT	CSVDTGSTDTQYF
TRBV5-4	TRBJ1-1	TRBD1	-	TGTGCCAGCGGACAGGGGATTACTGAAGCTTTCTTT	CASGQGITEAFF
TRBV28	TRBJ1-1	-	-	TGTGCCAGCATGGGGATGAACACTGAAGCTTTCTTT	CASMGMNTEAFF
TRBV7-2	TRBJ2-3	TRBD2	-	TGTGCCAGCAGCTCGGGACTAGCGGGAGGGGCAGATACGCAGTATTTT	CASSSGLAGGADTQYF
TRBV11-2	TRBJ2-6	-	-	TGTGCCAGCAGCCCGCAGGGTTCCTCTGGGGCCAACGTCCTGACTTTC	CASSPQGSSGANVLTF
TRBV27	TRBJ2-2	-	-	TGTGCCAGCAGTTTATCGAGGCCCGAGGGATTGCGCGGGGAGCTGTTTTTT	CASSLSRPEGLRGELFF
TRBV6-5	TRBJ1-2	-	-	TGTGCCAGCAGTTTGGTTGGCTACACCTTC	CASSLVGYTF
TRBV11-2	TRBJ2-7	-	-	TGTGCCAGCAGCTTCCAGGTAGAGTTCTACGAGCAGTACTTC	CASSFQVEFYEQYF
TRBV6-1	TRBJ1-5	-	-	TGTGCCAGCGGCCGGGACCTTACGAATCAGCCCCAGCATTTT	CASGRDLTNQPQHF
TRBV7-2	TRBJ1-5	-	-	TGTGCCAGCAGCTTCGGAAATAGCAATCAGCCCCAGCATTTT	CASSFGNSNQPQHF
TRBV29-1	TRBJ2-5	-	-	TGCAGCGTTTCATCGGGGACCGTCCAAGAGACCCAGTACTTC	CSVSSGTVQETQYF
TRBV2	TRBJ1-1	-	-	TGTGCCAGCAGTGAAGGGCCCGGGGGGACTGAAGCTTTCTTT	CASSEGPGGTEAFF
TRBV5-1	TRBJ2-3	TRBD1	-	TGCGCCAGCAGCCTTAACGCCCGACAGGGGCCTAGCCTCACAGATACGCAGTATTTT	CASSLNARQGPSLTDTQYF
TRBV28	TRBJ1-2	-	-	TGTGCCAGCAGCATTGGGCAGGCGTATGGCTACACCTTC	CASSIGQAYGYTF
TRBV6-1	TRBJ2-2	-	-	TGTGCCAGCAGTTCGAACACCGGGGAGCTGTTTTTT	CASSSNTGELFF
TRBV6-1	TRBJ1-2	-	-	TGTGCCAGCAGTTCGAAGATCACGGGCTACACCTTC	CASSSKITGYTF
TRBV19	TRBJ1-1	-	-	TGTGCCAGTAGTAAGGCAAGGAACACTGAAGCTTTCTTT	CASSKARNTEAFF
TRBV11-2	TRBJ1-2	TRBD1	-	TGTGCCAGCAGCCCTCAGGGGGCGACCGGCTACACCTTC	CASSPQGATGYTF
TRBV10-1	TRBJ1-1	TRBD1	-	TGCGCCAGCAGTGAGTCCGACAGGGTCGGAACTGAAGCTTTCTTT	CASSESDRVGTEAFF
TRBV7-6	TRBJ2-7	-	-	TGTGCCAGCAGCTTAGTGGGAGGGGGGGCCTACGAGCAGTACTTC	CASSLVGGGAYEQYF
TRBV5-1	TRBJ2-3	TRBD2	-	TGCGCCAGCGGGGTAGCGGGAGGCACAGATACGCAGTATTTT	CASGVAGGTDTQYF
TRBV27	TRBJ1-2	-	-	TGTGCCAGCAGTCCCCACAGGTCTAACTATGGCTACACCTTC	CASSPHRSNYGYTF
TRBV19	TRBJ1-3	-	-	TGTGCCAGTAGTATCGGGGTTTCTGGAAACACCATATATTTT	CASSIGVSGNTIYF
TRBV6-1	TRBJ1-5	TRBD1	-	TGTGCCAGCAGTGCCCGTCTGATGTTACAGGGGGCGCAGCCCCAGCATTTT	CASSARLMLQGAQPQHF
TRBV10-1	TRBJ2-3	-	-	TGCGCCAGCAGTGAGTCGGTTCCTGGGTCTTCTAGCACAGATACGCAGTATTTT	CASSESVPGSSSTDTQYF
TRBV29-1	TRBJ1-1	TRBD1	-	TGCAGCGTTTACAGGGGACTCTCTGAAGCTTTCTTT	CSVYRGLSEAFF
TRBV28	TRBJ1-1	-	-	TGTGCCAGCAGTTTGGGCACAAAGAACACTGAAGCTTTCTTT	CASSLGTKNTEAFF
TRBV6-5	TRBJ1-3	-	-	TGTGCCAGCAGTGATACCTTCTCTGGAAACACCATATATTTT	CASSDTFSGNTIYF
TRBV5-6	TRBJ2-4	-	once	TGTGCCAGCAACCCAAGGGGGGGCATGGGGAACATTCAGTACTTC	CASNPRGGMGNIQYF
TRBV7-8	TRBJ2-5	-	once	TGTGCCAGCAGCCAGAGGGCAGGGGTAGAGACCCAGTACTTC	CASSQRAGVETQYF
TRBV19	TRBJ2-1	TRBD2	-	TGTGCCAGTAGTACCCCGGGACTAGCGGGAGGGGGCCGCTACAATGAGCAGTTCTTC	CASSTPGLAGGGRYNEQFF
TRBV4-2	TRBJ1-4	-	-	TGTGCCAGCAGCCAAGTAACAGGGACCCGGGGAAAACTGTTTTTT	CASSQVTGTRGKLFF
TRBV5-4	TRBJ2-2	-	-	TGTGCCAGCAGCTTAGTTGATCGGGACACCGGGGAGCTGTTTTTT	CASSLVDRDTGELFF
TRBV9	TRBJ2-1	TRBD2	-	TGTGCCAGCAGCGAGCGGCGGGGGGCCTACAATGAGCAGTTCTTC	CASSERRGAYNEQFF
TRBV28	TRBJ1-2	-	-	TGTGCCAGCAGTGAGGGGCTAGGGGGCTATGGCTACACCTTC	CASSEGLGGYGYTF
TRBV7-9	TRBJ2-3	-	once	TGTGCCAGCTCCAGGGGGGGACCCATCAGAACCACAGATACGCAGTATTTT	CASSRGGPIRTTDTQYF
TRBV19	TRBJ1-5	-	-	TGTGCCAGTAGGTTTGTTTGGGGCTTTCAGCCCCAGCATTTT	CASRFVWGFQPQHF
TRBV29-1	TRBJ2-3	-	-	TGCAGCGCCGAGGTAGGCACAGATACGCAGTATTTT	CSAEVGTDTQYF
TRBV19	TRBJ1-2	TRBD1	-	TGTGCCAGTAGTTCCGGACAGGAACTCTATGGCTACACCTTC	CASSSGQELYGYTF
TRBV19	TRBJ1-2	-	-	TGTGCCAGTAGTATAGGAGGTACAGGGATCACTAACTATGGCTACACCTTC	CASSIGGTGITNYGYTF
TRBV5-1	TRBJ2-5	-	-	TGCGCCAGCAGCACCGGGACGGCGGGGCTTTTCCAAGAGACCCAGTACTTC	CASSTGTAGLFQETQYF
TRBV19	TRBJ2-7	-	-	TGTGCCAGTAGTCCTCGGGCAGGAGCATCCTACGAGCAGTACTTC	CASSPRAGASYEQYF
TRBV10-3	TRBJ2-5	-	-	TGTGCCATCAGTGAGTCGAACGTTTACCAGTACTTC	CAISESNVYQYF
TRBV29-1	TRBJ2-5	TRBD2	few	TGCAGCGTTGAAGATGTGGCGGGAGGCGGGGAGACCCAGTACTTC	CSVEDVAGGGETQYF
TRBV4-1	TRBJ1-1	-	-	TGCGCCAGCAGCCAAAGAATGCAGGGGAGGACTGAAGCTTTCTTT	CASSQRMQGRTEAFF
TRBV19	TRBJ2-7	-	-	TGTGCCAGTAGTCTACAGGGAACCCACGAGCAGTACTTC	CASSLQGTHEQYF